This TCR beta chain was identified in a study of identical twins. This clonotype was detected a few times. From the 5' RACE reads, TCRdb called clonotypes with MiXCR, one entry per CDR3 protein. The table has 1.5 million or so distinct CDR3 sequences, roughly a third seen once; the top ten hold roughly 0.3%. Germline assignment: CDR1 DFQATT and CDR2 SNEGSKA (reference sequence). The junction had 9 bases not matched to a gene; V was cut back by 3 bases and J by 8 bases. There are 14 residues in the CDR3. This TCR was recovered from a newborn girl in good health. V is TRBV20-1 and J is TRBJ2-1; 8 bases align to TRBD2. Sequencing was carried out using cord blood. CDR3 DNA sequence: TGCAGTGCTAGTCGGTTAGCGGGGAGGGATGAGCAGTTCTTC. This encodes CSASRLAGRDEQFF.